This record looks at one T cell receptor (beta chain) sequence and its context. A read error may account for a junction end that differs from germline. This specimen includes other DNA sequences encoding the same CDR3. The data originate from a study of cytomegalovirus exposure and HLA in healthy donors. This CDR3 contains 14 residues. Per germline, CDR1 MNHNS and CDR2 SASEGT. The study ran its PCR with 60 Vbeta and 13 Jbeta primers. TCRdb's copy holds only in-frame clones and misses some; the assay was immunoSEQ multiplex PCR. The sample has under 150,000 clones; roughly 78% are singletons. Sequenced material: PBMCs. The sequence was collected from a woman aged 30 to 39 in good health and CMV-seropositive. This sequence joins TRBV6-1 and TRBJ1-6; weak D call: TRBD1 (6 bases). The DNA of the CDR3 is TGTGCCAGCAGCGAAGCAGGGGCCAATTCACCCCTCCACTTT. Translated, it gives CASSEAGANSPLHF.